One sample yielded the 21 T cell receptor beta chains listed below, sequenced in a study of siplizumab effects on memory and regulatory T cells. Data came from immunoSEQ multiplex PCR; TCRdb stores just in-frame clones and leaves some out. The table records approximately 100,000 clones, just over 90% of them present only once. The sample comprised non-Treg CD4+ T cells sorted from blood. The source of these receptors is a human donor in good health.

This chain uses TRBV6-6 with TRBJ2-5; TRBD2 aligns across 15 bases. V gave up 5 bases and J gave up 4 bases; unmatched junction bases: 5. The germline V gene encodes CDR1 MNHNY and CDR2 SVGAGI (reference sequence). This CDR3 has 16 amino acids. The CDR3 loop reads CASSQGLAGGGETQYF. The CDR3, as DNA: TGTGCCAGCAGTCAAGGACTAGCGGGGGGGGGAGAGACCCAGTACTTC.

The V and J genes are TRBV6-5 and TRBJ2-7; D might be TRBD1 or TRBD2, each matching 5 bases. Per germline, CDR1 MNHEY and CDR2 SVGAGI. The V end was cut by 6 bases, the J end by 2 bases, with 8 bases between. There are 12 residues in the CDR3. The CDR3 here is CASSGTTYEQYF. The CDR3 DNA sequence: TGTGCCAGCAGCGGGACCACCTACGAGCAGTACTTC.

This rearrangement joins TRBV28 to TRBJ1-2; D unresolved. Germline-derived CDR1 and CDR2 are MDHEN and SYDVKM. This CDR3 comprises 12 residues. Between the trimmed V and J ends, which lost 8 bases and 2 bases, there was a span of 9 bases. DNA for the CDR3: TGTGCCAGCTTCGAAGTCAACTATGGCTACACCTTC. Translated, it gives CASFEVNYGYTF.

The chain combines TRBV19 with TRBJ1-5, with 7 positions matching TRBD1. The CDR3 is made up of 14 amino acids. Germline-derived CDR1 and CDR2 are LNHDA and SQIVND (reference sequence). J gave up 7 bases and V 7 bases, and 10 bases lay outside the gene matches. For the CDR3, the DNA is TGTGCCAGTACCGCCAGGGGGATAGGGCAGCCCCAGCATTTT. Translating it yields CASTARGIGQPQHF.

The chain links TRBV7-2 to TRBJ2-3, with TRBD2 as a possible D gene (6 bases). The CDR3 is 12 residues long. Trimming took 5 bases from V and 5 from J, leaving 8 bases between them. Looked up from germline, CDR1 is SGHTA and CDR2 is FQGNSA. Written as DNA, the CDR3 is TGTGCCAGCAGCCCGGGACTAGATACGCAGTATTTT. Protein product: CASSPGLDTQYF.

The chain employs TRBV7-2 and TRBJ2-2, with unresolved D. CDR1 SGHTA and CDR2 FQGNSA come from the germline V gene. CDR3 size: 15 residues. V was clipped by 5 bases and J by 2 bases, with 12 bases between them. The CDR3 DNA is TGTGCCAGCAGCGTGGTGGGAAGTAACACCGGGGAGCTGTTTTTT. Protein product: CASSVVGSNTGELFF.

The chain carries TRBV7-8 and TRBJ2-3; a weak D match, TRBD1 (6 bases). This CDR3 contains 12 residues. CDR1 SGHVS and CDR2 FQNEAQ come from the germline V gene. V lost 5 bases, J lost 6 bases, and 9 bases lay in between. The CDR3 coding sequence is TGTGCCAGCAGCCAAACAGGGGATACGCAGTATTTT. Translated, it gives CASSQTGDTQYF. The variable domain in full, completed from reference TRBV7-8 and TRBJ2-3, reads GAGVSQSPRYKVAKRGQDVALRCDPISGHVSLFWYQQALGQGPEFLTYFQNEAQLDKSGLPSDRFFAERPEGSVSTLKIQRTQQEDSAVYLCASSQTGDTQYFGPGTRLTVL.

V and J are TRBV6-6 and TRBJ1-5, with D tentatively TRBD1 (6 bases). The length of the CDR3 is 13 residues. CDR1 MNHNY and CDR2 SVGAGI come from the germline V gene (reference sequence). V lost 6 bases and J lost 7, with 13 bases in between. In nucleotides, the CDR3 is TGTGCCAGCAGACTGACAGGCGAACAGCCCCAGCATTTT. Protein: CASRLTGEQPQHF.

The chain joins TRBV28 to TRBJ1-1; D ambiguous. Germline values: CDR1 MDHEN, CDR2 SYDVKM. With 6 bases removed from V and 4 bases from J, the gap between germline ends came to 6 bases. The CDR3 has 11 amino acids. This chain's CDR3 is CASRTLTEAFF. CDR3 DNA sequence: TGTGCCAGCAGAACCCTCACTGAAGCTTTCTTT.

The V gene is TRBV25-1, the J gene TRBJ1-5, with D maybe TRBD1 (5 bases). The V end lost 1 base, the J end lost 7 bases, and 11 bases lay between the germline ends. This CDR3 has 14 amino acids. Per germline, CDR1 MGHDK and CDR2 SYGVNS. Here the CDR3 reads CASSESGLSQPQHF. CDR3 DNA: TGTGCCAGCAGTGAATCAGGGTTGAGCCAGCCCCAGCATTTT.

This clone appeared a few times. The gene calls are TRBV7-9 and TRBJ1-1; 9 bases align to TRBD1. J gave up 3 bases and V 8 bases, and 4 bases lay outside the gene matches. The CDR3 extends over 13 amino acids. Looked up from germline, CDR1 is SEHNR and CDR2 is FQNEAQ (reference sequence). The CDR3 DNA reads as TGTGCCAGCGTAGGACAGGGGTACACTGAAGCTTTCTTT. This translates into CASVGQGYTEAFF.

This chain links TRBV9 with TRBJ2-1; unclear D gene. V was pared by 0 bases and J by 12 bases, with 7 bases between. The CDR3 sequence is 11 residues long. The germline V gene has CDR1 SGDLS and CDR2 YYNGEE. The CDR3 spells CASSVGAGQFF. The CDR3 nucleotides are TGTGCCAGCAGCGTAGGAGCTGGGCAGTTCTTC.

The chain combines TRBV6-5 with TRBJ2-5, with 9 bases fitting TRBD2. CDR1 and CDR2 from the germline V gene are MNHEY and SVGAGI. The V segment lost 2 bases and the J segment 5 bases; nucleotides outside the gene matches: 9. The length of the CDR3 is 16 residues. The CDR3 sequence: CASSYGAAGGWETQYF. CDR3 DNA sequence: TGTGCCAGCAGTTACGGTGCAGCGGGGGGATGGGAGACCCAGTACTTC.

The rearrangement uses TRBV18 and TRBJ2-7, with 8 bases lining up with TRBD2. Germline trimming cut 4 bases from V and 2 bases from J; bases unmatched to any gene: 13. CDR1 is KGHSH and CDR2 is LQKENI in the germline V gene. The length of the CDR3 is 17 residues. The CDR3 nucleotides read TGTGCCAGCTCACTCTCTGCGGGGGGCACGGTCCCCTACGAGCAGTACTTC. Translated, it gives CASSLSAGGTVPYEQYF.

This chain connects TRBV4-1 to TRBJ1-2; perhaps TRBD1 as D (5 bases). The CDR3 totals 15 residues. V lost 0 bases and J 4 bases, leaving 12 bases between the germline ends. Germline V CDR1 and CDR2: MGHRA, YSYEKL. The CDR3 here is CASSQDPTDTYGYTF. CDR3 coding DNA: TGCGCCAGCAGCCAAGATCCTACGGACACCTATGGCTACACCTTC.

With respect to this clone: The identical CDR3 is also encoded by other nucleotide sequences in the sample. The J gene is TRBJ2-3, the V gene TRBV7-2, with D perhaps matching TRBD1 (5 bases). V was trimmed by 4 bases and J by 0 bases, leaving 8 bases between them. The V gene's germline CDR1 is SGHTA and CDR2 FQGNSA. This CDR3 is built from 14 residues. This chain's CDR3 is CASSSRTSTDTQYF. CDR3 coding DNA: TGTGCCAGCAGCTCAAGGACAAGCACAGATACGCAGTATTTT. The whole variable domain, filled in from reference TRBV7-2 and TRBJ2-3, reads GAGVSQSPSNKVTEKGKDVELRCDPISGHTALYWYRQSLGQGLEFLIYFQGNSAPDKSGLPSDRFSAERTGGSVSTLTIQRTQQEDSAVYLCASSSRTSTDTQYFGPGTRLTVL.

The CDR3 coding sequence is TGTGCCAGCAGGTGGAGTTCTAACACCGGGGAGCTGTTTTTT. It codes for CASRWSSNTGELFF. The gene calls are TRBV6-1 and TRBJ2-2, with D hard to call. This CDR3 has 14 residues. V lost 6 bases and J lost 2, with 10 bases in between. CDR1 and CDR2 (germline): MNHNS, SASEGT.

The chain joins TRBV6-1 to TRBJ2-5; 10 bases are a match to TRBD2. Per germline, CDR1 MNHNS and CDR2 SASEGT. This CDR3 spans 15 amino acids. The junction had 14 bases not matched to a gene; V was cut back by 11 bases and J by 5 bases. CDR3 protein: CAARLVAGGLETQYF. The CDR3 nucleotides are TGTGCCGCCCGATTGGTAGCGGGGGGCCTCGAGACCCAGTACTTC.

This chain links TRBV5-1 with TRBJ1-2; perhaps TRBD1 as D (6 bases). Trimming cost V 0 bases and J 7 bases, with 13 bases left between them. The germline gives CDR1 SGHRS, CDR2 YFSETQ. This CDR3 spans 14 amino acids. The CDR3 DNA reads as TGCGCCAGCAGCTTGGAACAGGGACTTTTTGGCTACACCTTC. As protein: CASSLEQGLFGYTF.

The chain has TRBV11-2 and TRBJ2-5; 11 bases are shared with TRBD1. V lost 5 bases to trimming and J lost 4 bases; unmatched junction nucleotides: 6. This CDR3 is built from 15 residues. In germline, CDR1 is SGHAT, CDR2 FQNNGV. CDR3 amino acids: CASSTLGTGGETQYF. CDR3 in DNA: TGTGCCAGCAGCACCCTCGGGACAGGGGGAGAGACCCAGTACTTC. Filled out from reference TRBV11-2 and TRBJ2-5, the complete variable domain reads EAGVAQSPRYKIIEKRQSVAFWCNPISGHATLYWYQQILGQGPKLLIQFQNNGVVDDSQLPKDRFSAERLKGVDSTLKIQPAKLEDSAVYLCASSTLGTGGETQYFGPGTRLLVL.

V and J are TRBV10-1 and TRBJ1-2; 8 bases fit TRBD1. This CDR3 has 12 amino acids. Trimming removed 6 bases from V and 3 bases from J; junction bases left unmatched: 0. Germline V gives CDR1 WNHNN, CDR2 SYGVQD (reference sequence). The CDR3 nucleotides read TGCGCCAGCAGGACAGGGGACTATGGCTACACCTTC. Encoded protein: CASRTGDYGYTF.